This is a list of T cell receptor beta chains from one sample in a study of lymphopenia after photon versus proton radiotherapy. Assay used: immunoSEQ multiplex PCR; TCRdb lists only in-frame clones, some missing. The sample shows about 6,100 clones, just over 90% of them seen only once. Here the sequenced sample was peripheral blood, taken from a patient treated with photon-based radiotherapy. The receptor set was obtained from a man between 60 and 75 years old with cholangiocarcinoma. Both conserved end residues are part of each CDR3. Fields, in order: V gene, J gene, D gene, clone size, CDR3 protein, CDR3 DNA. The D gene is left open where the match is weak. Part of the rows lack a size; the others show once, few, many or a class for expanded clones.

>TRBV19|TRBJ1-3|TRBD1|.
CASNRGLSSGNTIYF
TGTGCCAGCAACAGGGGTTTGAGCTCTGGAAACACCATATATTTT
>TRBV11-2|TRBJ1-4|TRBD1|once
CASTRQGEKLFF
TGTGCCAGCACCCGACAGGGTGAAAAACTGTTTTTT
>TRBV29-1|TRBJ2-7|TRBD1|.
CSAGTDYPYEQYF
TGCAGCGCCGGGACAGATTATCCCTACGAGCAGTACTTC
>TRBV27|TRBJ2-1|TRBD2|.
CASSKSSGSHPNLNEQFF
TGTGCCAGCTCTAAATCAAGCGGGAGCCACCCAAACCTCAATGAGCAGTTCTTC